What follows describes a single TCR beta chain. In the source study's methods: Estimation of nucleated cell counts relied on the amplification of reference gene primers. Using immunoSEQ multiplex PCR, the repertoire was profiled, and TCRdb retains in-frame clones only, with some absent. V and J calls and clone size are given by that table; D and trimming were obtained from the DNA. This sample carries about 270,000 clones, about 87% of them seen once, and the ten largest clones take approximately 4%. This sample was taken from a study of blood T cell repertoires in COVID-19. Whole-study context: Samples taken during acute and convalescent COVID-19 were collected in the United States, Italy and Spain.

Germline V gene lookup returns CDR1 MDHEN and CDR2 SYDVKM. This CDR3 comprises 15 residues. Trimming took 2 bases from V and 2 from J, leaving 12 bases between them. Participants spanned ages about 18 to 90 years and resided in 20 to 30 US areas. Participant-given clinical history determined each cohort assignment. The TCR originated in a woman aged 25-40 years with acute COVID-19. The sequenced sample was PBMCs or T cells enriched from blood (not recorded which). This chain connects TRBV28 to TRBJ1-1, with TRBD1 as a possible D gene (5 bases). The CDR3 loop reads CASSLDSLLNTEAFF. The CDR3 region has the DNA TGTGCCAGCAGTTTAGACAGCCTTCTTAACACTGAAGCTTTCTTT.